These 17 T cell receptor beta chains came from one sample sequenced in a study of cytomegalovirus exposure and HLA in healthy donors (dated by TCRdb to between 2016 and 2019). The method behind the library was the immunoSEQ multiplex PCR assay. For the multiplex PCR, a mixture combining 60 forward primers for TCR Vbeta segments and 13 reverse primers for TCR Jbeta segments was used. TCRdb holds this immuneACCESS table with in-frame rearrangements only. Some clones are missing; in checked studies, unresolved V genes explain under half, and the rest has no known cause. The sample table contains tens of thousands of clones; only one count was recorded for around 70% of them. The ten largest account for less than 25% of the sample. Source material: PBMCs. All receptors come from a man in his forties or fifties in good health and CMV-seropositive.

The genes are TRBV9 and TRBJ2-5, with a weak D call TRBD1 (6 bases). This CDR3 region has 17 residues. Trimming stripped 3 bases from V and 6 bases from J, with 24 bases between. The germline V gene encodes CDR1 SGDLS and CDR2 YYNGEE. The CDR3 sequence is CASSAASSRWGPKTQYF. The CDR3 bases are TGTGCCAGCAGCGCCGCATCCTCCAGGTGGGGGCCCAAGACCCAGTACTTC.

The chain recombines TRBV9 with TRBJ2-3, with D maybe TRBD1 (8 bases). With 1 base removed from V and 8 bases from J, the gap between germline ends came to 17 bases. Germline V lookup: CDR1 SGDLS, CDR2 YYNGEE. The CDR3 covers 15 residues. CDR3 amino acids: CASSVPPYRGGTQYF. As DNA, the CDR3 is TGTGCCAGCAGCGTACCACCGTACAGGGGGGGTACGCAGTATTTT.

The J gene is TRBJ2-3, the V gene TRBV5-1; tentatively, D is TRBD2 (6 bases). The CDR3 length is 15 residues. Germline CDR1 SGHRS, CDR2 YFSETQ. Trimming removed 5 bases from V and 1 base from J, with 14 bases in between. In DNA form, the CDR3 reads TGCGCCAGCAGGGGTTGGGCTAGCGGCACAGATACGCAGTATTTT. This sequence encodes CASRGWASGTDTQYF.

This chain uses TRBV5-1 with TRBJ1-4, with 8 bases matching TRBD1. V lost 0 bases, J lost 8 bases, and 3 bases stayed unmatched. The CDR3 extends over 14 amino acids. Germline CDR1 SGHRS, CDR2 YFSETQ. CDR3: CASSLGTGQEKLFF. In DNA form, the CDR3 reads TGCGCCAGCAGCTTGGGGACAGGGCAGGAAAAACTGTTTTTT. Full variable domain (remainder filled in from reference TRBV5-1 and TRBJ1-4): KAGVTQTPRYLIKTRGQQVTLSCSPISGHRSVSWYQQTPGQGLQFLFEYFSETQRNKGNFPGRFSGRQFSNSRSEMNVSTLELGDSALYLCASSLGTGQEKLFFGSGTQLSVL.

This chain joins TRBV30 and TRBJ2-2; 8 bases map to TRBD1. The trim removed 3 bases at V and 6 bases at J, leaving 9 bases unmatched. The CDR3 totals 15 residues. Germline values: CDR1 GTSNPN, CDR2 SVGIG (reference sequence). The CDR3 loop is CAWSLGTGRSGELFF. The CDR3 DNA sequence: TGTGCCTGGAGCCTCGGGACAGGTCGATCCGGGGAGCTGTTTTTT.

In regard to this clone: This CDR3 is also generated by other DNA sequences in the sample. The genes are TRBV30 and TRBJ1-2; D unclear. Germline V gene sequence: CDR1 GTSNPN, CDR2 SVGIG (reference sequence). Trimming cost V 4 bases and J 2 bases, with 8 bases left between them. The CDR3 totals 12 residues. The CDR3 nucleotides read TGTGCCTGGACAACGGGGAACTATGGCTACACCTTC. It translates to CAWTTGNYGYTF.

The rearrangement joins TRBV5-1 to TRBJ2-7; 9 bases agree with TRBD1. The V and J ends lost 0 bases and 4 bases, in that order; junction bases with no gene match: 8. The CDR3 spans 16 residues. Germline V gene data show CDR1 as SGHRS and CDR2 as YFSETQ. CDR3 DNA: TGCGCCAGCAGCTTGGAAGAGGACAGGGGCGGGTACGAGCAGTACTTC. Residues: CASSLEEDRGGYEQYF. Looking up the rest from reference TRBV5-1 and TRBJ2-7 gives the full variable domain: KAGVTQTPRYLIKTRGQQVTLSCSPISGHRSVSWYQQTPGQGLQFLFEYFSETQRNKGNFPGRFSGRQFSNSRSEMNVSTLELGDSALYLCASSLEEDRGGYEQYFGPGTRLTVT.

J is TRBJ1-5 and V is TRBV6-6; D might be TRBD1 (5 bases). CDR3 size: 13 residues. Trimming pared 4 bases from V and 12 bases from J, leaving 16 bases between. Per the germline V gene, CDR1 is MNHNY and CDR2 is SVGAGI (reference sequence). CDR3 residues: CASSSFGPGGQHF. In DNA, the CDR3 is TGTGCCAGCAGTTCCTTCGGTCCGGGGGGCCAGCATTTT.

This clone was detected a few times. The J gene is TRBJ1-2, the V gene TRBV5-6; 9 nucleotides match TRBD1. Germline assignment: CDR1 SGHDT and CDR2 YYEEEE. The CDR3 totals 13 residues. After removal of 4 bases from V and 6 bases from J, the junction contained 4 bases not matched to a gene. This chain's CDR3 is CASSRDRGDGYTF. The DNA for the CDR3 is TGTGCCAGCAGCCGCGACAGGGGGGATGGCTACACCTTC.

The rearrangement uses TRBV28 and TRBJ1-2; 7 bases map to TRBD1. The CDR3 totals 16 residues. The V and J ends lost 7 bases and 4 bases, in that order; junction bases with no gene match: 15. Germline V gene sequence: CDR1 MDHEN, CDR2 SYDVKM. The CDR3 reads CASTSGDSHATYGYTF. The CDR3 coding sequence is TGTGCCAGCACCTCCGGGGACAGCCACGCAACCTATGGCTACACCTTC.

The CDR3 here is CASAVGNTGELFF. The CDR3 DNA is TGTGCCAGCGCGGTGGGGAACACCGGGGAGCTGTTTTTT. This chain joins TRBV6-4 and TRBJ2-2, with D unresolved. CDR3 length: 13 residues. Germline V lookup: CDR1 MRHNA, CDR2 SNTAGT. Between the trimmed V and J ends, which lost 8 bases and 1 base, there was a span of 8 bases.

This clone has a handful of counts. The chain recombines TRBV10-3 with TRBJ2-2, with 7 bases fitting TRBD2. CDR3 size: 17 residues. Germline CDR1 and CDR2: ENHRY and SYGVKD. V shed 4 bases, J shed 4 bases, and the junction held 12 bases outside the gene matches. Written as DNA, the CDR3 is TGTGCCATCAGTGTATTAAACAGCGGGGCGGGCACCGGGGAGCTGTTTTTT. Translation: CAISVLNSGAGTGELFF.

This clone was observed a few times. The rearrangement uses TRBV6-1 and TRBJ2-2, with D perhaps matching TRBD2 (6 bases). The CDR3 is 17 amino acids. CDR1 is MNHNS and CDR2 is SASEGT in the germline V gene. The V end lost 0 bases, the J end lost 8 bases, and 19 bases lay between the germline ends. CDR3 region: CASSEARFRGKRGELFF. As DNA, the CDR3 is TGTGCCAGCAGTGAAGCCCGGTTCCGGGGGAAAAGAGGGGAGCTGTTTTTT.

As DNA, the CDR3 is TGTGCCAGCAGCCAAGAAAGGTTGACAGGGACGGGTTCAGATACGCAGTATTTT. This translates into CASSQERLTGTGSDTQYF. V gene TRBV4-2 combines with J gene TRBJ2-3, with 7 nucleotides matching TRBD1. The trim removed 0 bases at V and 4 bases at J, leaving 13 bases unmatched. This CDR3 spans 18 amino acids. Germline CDR1 LGHNA, CDR2 YNFKEQ.

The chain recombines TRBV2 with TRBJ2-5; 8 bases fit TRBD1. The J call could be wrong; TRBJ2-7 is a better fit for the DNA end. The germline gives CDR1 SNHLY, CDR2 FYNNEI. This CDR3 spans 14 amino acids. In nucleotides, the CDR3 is TGTGCCAGCAGTGCTCGGCAGGGGGCCGACGAGCAGTACTTC. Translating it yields CASSARQGADEQYF.

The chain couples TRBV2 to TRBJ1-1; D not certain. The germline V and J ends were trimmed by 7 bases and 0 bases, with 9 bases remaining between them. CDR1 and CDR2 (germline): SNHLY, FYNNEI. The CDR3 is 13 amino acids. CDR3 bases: TGTGCCAGCACCGGTGAGCTGAACACTGAAGCTTTCTTT. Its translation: CASTGELNTEAFF. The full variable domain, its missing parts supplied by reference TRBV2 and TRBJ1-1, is EPEVTQTPSHQVTQMGQEVILRCVPISNHLYFYWYRQILGQKVEFLVSFYNNEISEKSEIFDDQFSVERPDGSNFTLKIRSTKLEDSAMYFCASTGELNTEAFFGQGTRLTVV.

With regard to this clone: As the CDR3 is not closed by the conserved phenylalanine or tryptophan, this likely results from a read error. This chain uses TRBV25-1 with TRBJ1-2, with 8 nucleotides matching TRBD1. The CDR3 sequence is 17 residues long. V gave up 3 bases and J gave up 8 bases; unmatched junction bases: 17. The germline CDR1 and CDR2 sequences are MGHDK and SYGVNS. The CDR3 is CASSESGTGPAWYGYTL. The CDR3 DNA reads TGTGCCAGCAGTGAGAGTGGGACAGGTCCTGCCTGGTACGGCTACACCCTC.